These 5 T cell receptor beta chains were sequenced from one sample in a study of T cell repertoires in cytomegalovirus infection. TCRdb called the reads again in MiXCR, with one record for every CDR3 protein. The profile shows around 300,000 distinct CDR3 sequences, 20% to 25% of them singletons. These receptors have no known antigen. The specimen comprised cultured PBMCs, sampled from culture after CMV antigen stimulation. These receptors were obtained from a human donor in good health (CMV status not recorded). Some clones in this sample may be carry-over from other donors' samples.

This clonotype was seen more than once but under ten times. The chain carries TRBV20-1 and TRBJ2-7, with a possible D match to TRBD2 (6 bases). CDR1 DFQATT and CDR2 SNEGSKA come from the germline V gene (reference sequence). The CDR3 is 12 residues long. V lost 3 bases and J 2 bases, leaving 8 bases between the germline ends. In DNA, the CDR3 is TGCAGTGCTAGCGGGAGTACCTACGAGCAGTACTTC. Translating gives CSASGSTYEQYF.

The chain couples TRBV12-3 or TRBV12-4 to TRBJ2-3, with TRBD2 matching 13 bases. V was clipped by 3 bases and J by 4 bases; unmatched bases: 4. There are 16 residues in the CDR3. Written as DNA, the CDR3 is TGTGCCAGCAGTTTGACTAGCGGGAGGAGGGCAGATACGCAGTATTTT. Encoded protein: CASSLTSGRRADTQYF.

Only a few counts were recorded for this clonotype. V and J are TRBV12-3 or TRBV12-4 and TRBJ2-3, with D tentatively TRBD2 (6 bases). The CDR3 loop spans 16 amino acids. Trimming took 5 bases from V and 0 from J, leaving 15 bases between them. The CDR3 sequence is CASSQLAGGSTDTQYF. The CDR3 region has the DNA TGTGCCAGCAGTCAGTTAGCAGGAGGGAGCACAGATACGCAGTATTTT.

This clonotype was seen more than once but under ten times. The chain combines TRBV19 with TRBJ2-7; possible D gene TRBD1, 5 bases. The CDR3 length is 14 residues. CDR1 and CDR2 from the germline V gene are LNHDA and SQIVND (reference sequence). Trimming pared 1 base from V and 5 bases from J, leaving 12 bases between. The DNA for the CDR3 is TGTGCCAGTAGTATAGTAGCCAGGGCGAACGAGCAGTACTTC. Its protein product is CASSIVARANEQYF. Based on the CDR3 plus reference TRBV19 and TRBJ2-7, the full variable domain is DGGITQSPKYLFRKEGQNVTLSCEQNLNHDAMYWYRQDPGQGLRLIYYSQIVNDFQKGDIAEGYSVSREKKESFPLTVTSAQKNPTAFYLCASSIVARANEQYFGPGTRLTVT.

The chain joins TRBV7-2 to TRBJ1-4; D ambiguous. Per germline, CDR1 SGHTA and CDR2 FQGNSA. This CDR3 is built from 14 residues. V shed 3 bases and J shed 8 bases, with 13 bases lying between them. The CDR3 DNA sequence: TGTGCCAGCAGCTTGACAACATTGGGGGAAAAACTGTTTTTT. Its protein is CASSLTTLGEKLFF.